Listed here is a single T cell receptor (beta chain). Antigen specificity is unknown. The CDR3 is made up of 16 amino acids. The sample belongs to a study of OX40 agonist ivuxolimab in advanced cancers. Study-level information: Ivuxolimab was delivered to patients intravenously every 2 weeks at doses spanning 0.01 to 10 mg/kg.

Libraries were prepared by immunoSEQ multiplex PCR; TCRdb keeps only in-frame clonotypes and omits some of them. Here the sample spans fewer than 95,000 clones, roughly nine tenths being singletons. Study-wide points: Dose levels from 0.1 to 3.0 mg/kg saw CD4+ and CD8+ blood T cells expand clonally by week 6. Determination of antigen specificity was not performed for the expanded peripheral T cells.

Material: CD4+ or CD8+ T cells sorted from blood, obtained in a trial of the OX40 agonist ivuxolimab. This clonotype was obtained from an adult with an advanced solid tumor such as melanoma, head and neck, liver or kidney cancer. This chain links TRBV21-1 with TRBJ2-1; the table's D call TRBD1 went unverified against the DNA. TRBV21-1 is classified as a pseudogene. In DNA, the CDR3 is TGTGCCAGCAGCGGGGCCCAACGGAACTCCTACAATGAGCAGTTCTTC. Translating it yields CASSGAQRNSYNEQFF.